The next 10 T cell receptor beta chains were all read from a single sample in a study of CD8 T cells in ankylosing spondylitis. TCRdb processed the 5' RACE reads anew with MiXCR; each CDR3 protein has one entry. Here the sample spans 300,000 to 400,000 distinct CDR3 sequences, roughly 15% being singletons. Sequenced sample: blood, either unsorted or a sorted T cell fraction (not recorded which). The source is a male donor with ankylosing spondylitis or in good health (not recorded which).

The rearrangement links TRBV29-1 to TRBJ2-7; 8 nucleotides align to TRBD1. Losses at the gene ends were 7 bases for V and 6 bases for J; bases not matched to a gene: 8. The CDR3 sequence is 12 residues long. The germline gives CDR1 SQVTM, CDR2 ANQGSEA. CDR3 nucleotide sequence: TGCAGCGGAGGACAGGGTCGACGCGAGCAGTACTTC. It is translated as CSGGQGRREQYF.

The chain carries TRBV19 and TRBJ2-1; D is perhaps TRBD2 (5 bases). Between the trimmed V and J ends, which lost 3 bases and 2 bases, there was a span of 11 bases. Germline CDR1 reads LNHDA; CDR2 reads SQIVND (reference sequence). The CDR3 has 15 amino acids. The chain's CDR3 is CASSIQAGTYNEQFF. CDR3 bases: TGTGCCAGTAGTATTCAGGCCGGGACCTACAATGAGCAGTTCTTC.

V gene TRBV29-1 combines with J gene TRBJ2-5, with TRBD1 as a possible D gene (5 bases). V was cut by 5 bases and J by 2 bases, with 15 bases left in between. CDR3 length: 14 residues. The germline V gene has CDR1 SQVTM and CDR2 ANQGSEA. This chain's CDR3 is CSVTDRKVQETQYF. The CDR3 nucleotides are TGCAGCGTTACCGACAGAAAAGTGCAAGAGACCCAGTACTTC.

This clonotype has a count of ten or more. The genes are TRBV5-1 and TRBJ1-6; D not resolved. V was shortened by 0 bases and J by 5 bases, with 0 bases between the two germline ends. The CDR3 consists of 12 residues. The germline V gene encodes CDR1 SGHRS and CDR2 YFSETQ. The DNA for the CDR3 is TGCGCCAGCAGCTTGGATAATTCACCCCTCCACTTT. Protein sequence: CASSLDNSPLHF. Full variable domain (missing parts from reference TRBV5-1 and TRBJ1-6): KAGVTQTPRYLIKTRGQQVTLSCSPISGHRSVSWYQQTPGQGLQFLFEYFSETQRNKGNFPGRFSGRQFSNSRSEMNVSTLELGDSALYLCASSLDNSPLHFGNGTRLTVT.

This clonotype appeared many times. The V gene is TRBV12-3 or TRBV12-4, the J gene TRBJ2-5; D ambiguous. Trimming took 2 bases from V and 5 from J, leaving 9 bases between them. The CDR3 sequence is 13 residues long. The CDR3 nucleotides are TGTGCCAGCAGTTTAATCCCCCGGGAGACCCAGTACTTC. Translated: CASSLIPRETQYF.

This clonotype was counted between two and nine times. The CDR3 loop reads CATSSDTGSSYEQYF. The CDR3 DNA sequence: TGTGCCACCAGCAGTGATACGGGGAGCTCCTACGAGCAGTACTTC. The V and J genes are TRBV15 and TRBJ2-7; a possible D gene is TRBD2 (5 bases). This CDR3 region has 15 residues. Deletions cut 3 bases from V and 0 bases from J, with 12 bases between. In germline, CDR1 is LNHNV, CDR2 YYDKDF (reference sequence).

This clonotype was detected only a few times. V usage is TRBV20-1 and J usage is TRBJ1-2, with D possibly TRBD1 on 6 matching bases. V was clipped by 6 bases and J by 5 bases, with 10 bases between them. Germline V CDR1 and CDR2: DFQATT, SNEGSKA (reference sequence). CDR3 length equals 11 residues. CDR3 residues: CSATTGYGYTF. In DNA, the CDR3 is TGCAGTGCAACGACAGGTTATGGCTACACCTTC.

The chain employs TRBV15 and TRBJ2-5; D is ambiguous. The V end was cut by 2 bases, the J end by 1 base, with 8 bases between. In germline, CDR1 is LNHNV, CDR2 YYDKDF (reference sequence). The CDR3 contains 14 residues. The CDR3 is CATSRNSIQETQYF. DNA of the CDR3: TGTGCCACCAGCAGAAACAGTATCCAAGAGACCCAGTACTTC.

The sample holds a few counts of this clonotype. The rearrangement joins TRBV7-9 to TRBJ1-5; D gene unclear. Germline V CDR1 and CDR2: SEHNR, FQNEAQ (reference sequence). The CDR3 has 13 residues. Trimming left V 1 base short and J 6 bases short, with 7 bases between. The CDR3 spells CASSLGWGQPQHF. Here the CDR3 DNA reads TGTGCCAGCAGCTTAGGTTGGGGTCAGCCCCAGCATTTT.

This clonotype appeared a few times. The CDR3 loop reads CASSRYQTANLYYGYTF. The DNA for the CDR3 is TGTGCCAGCAGCCGATATCAGACAGCCAACTTATACTATGGCTACACCTTC. This sequence joins TRBV14 and TRBJ1-2, with TRBD1 as a possible D gene (5 bases). The germline V and J ends were trimmed by 4 bases and 3 bases, with 21 bases remaining between them. CDR1 is SGHDN, CDR2 FVKESK, per germline. This CDR3 contains 17 residues. The whole variable domain, filled in from reference TRBV14 and TRBJ1-2, reads EAGVTQFPSHSVIEKGQTVTLRCDPISGHDNLYWYRRVMGKEIKFLLHFVKESKQDESGMPNNRFLAERTGGTYSTLKVQPAELEDSGVYFCASSRYQTANLYYGYTFGSGTRLTVV.